This record looks at one T cell receptor (beta chain) sequence and its context. These data originate in a study of blood T cell repertoires in COVID-19. Clones were sequenced by immunoSEQ multiplex PCR, and TCRdb holds only the in-frame ones, with some missing. Among roughly 50,000 clones, roughly 89% were seen once, and the ten largest hold 10% to 15%. The CDR3 is made up of 14 amino acids. Trimming stripped 4 bases from V and 6 bases from J, with 13 bases between. CDR1 is MNHEY, CDR2 SVGEGT, per germline. The TCR originated in a man older than 75 with acute or convalescent COVID-19. Sequenced input: peripheral blood. V is TRBV6-2 or TRBV6-3 and J is TRBJ2-1, with a tentative D call TRBD1 (6 bases). CDR3: CASSFEQGSNEQFF. Here the CDR3 DNA reads TGTGCCAGCAGTTTCGAACAGGGAAGCAATGAGCAGTTCTTC.